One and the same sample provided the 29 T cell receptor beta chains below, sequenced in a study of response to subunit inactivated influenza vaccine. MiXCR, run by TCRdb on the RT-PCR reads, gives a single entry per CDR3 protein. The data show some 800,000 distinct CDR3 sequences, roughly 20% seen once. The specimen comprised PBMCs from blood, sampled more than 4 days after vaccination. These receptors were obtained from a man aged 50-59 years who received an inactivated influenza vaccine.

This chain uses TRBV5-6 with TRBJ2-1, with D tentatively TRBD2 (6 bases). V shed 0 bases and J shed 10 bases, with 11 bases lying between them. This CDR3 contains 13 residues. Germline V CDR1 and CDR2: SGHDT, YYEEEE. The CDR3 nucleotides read TGTGCCAGCAGCTTGGCCTCGGGAGAGGAGCAGTTCTTC. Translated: CASSLASGEEQFF.

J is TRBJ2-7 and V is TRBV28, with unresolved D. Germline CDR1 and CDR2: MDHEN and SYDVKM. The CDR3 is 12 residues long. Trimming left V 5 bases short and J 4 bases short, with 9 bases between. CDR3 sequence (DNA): TGTGCCAGCAGTGTAACCCGGTACGAGCAGTACTTC. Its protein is CASSVTRYEQYF. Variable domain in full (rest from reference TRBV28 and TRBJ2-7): DVKVTQSSRYLVKRTGEKVFLECVQDMDHENMFWYRQDPGLGLRLIYFSYDVKMKEKGDIPEGYSVSREKKERFSLILESASTNQTSMYLCASSVTRYEQYFGPGTRLTVT.

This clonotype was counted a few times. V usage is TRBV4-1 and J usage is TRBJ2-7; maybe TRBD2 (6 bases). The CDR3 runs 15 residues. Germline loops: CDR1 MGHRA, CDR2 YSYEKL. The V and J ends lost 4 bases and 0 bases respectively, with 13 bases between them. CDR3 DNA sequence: TGCGCCAGCAGCCGGCGGGACGGTAGCTCCTACGAGCAGTACTTC. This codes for CASSRRDGSSYEQYF.

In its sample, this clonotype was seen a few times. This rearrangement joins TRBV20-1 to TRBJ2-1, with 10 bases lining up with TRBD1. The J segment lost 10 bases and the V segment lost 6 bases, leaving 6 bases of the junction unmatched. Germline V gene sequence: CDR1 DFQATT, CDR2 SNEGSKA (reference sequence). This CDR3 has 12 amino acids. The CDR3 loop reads CSADRGRKEQFF. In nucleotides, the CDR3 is TGCAGTGCAGACAGGGGGCGCAAGGAGCAGTTCTTC.

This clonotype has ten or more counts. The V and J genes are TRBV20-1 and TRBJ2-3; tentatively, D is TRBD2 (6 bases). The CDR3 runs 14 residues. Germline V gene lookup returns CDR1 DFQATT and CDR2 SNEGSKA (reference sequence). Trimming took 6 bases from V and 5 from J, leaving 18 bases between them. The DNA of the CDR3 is TGCAGTGCCGTCAAGCGGGCAGATAGAGATACGCAGTATTTT. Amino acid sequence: CSAVKRADRDTQYF.

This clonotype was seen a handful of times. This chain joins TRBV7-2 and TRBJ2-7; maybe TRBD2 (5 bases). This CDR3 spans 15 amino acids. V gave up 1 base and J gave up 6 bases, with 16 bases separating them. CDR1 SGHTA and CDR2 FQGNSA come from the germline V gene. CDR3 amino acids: CASSLVGSGVGEQYF. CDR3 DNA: TGTGCCAGCAGCTTAGTTGGGTCCGGGGTCGGCGAGCAGTACTTC.

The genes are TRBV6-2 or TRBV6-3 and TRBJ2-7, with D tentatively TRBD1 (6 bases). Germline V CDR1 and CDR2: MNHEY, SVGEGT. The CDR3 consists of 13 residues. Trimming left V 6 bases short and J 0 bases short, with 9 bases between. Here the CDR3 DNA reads TGTGCCAGCAGACGGACAGTCTCCTACGAGCAGTACTTC. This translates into CASRRTVSYEQYF.

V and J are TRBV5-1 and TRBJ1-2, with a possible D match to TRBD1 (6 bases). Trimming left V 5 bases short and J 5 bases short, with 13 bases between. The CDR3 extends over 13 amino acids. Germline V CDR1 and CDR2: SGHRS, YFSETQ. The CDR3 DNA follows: TGCGCCAGCAGTATCGGACAGTTGTATGGCTACACCTTC. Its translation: CASSIGQLYGYTF.

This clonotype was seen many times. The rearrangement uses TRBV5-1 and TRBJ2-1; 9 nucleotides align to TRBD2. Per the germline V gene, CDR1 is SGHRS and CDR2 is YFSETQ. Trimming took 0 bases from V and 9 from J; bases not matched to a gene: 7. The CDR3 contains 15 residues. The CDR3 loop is CASSLEGLAGSEQFF. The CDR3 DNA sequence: TGCGCCAGCAGCTTGGAGGGACTAGCCGGGAGTGAGCAGTTCTTC.

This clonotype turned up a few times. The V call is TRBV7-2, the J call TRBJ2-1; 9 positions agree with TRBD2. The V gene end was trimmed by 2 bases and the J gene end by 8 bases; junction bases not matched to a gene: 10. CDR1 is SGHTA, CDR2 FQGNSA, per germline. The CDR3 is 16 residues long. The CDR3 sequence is CASSLLISGGGDEQFF. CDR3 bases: TGTGCCAGCAGCTTATTGATTAGCGGGGGAGGCGATGAGCAGTTCTTC.

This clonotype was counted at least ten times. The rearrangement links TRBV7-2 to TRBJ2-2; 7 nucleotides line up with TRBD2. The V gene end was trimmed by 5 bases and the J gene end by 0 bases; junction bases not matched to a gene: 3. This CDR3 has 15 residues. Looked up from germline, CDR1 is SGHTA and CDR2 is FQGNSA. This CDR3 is CASSALATNTGELFF. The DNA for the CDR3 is TGTGCCAGCAGCGCACTAGCGACGAACACCGGGGAGCTGTTTTTT. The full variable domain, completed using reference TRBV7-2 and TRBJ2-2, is GAGVSQSPSNKVTEKGKDVELRCDPISGHTALYWYRQSLGQGLEFLIYFQGNSAPDKSGLPSDRFSAERTGGSVSTLTIQRTQQEDSAVYLCASSALATNTGELFFGEGSRLTVL.

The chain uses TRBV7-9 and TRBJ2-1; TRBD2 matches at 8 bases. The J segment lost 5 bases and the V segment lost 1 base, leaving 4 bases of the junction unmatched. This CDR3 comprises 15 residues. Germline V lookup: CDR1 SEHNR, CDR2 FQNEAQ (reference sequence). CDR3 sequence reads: CASSLGRGADNEQFF. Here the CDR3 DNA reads TGTGCCAGCAGCTTAGGGCGGGGGGCCGACAATGAGCAGTTCTTC. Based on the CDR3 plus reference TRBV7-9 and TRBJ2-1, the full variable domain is DTGVSQNPRHKITKRGQNVTFRCDPISEHNRLYWYRQTLGQGPEFLTYFQNEAQLEKSRLLSDRFSAERPKGSFSTLEIQRTEQGDSAMYLCASSLGRGADNEQFFGPGTRLTVL.

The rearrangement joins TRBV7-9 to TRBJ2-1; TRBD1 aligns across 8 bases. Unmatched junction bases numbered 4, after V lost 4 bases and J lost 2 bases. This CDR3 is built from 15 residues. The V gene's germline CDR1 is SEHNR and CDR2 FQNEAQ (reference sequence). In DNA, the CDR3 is TGTGCCAGCAGCTACGACAGGGGAGCCTACAATGAGCAGTTCTTC. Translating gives CASSYDRGAYNEQFF.

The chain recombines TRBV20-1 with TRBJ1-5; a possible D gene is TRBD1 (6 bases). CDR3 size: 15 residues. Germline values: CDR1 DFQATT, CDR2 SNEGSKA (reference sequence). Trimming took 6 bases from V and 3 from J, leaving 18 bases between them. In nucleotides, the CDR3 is TGCAGTGCAAAACAGGGTAGTAGGGACAATCAGCCCCAGCATTTT. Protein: CSAKQGSRDNQPQHF.

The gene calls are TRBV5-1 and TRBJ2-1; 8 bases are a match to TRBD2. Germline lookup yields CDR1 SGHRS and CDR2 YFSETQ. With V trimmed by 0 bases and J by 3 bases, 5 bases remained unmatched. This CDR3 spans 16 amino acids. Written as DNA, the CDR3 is TGCGCCAGCAGCTTGGATAGTAGCGGGGTCTACAATGAGCAGTTCTTC. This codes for CASSLDSSGVYNEQFF. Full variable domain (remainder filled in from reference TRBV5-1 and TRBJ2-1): KAGVTQTPRYLIKTRGQQVTLSCSPISGHRSVSWYQQTPGQGLQFLFEYFSETQRNKGNFPGRFSGRQFSNSRSEMNVSTLELGDSALYLCASSLDSSGVYNEQFFGPGTRLTVL.

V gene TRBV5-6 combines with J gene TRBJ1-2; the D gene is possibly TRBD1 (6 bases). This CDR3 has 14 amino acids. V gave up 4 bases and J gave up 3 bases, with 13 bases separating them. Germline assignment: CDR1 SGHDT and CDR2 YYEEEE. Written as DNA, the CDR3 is TGTGCCAGCAGCACGGGACAAAGTTACTATGGCTACACCTTC. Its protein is CASSTGQSYYGYTF.

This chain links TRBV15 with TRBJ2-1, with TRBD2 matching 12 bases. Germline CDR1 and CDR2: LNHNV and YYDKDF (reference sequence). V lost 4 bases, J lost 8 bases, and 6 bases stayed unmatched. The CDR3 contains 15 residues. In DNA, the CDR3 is TGTGCCACCAGCACGGGGCTAGCGGGGGGGCATGAGCAGTTCTTC. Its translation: CATSTGLAGGHEQFF.

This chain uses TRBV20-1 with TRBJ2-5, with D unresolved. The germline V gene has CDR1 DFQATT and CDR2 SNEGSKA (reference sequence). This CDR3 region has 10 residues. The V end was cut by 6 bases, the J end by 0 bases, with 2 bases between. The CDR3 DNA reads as TGCAGTGCAGACCAAGAGACCCAGTACTTC. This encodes CSADQETQYF.

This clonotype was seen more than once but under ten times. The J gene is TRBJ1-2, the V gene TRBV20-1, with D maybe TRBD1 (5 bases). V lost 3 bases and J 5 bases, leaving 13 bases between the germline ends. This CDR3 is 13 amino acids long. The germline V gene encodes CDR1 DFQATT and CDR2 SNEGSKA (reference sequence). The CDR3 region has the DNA TGCAGTGCTAGTCGAGAGGGGATATATGGCTACACCTTC. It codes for CSASREGIYGYTF.

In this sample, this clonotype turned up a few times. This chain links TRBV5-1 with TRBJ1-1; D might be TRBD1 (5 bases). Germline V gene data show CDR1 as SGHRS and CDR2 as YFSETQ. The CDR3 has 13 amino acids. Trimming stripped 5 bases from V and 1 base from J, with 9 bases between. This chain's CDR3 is CASRSGSNTEAFF. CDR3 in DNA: TGCGCCAGCAGGTCAGGGTCGAACACTGAAGCTTTCTTT.

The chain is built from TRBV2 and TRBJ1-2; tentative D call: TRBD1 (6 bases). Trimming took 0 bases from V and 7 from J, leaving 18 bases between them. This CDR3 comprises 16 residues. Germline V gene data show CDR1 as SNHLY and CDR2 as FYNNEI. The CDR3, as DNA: TGTGCCAGCAGTGAAGCATACGGGGGGGCGAAATCTGGCTACACCTTC. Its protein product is CASSEAYGGAKSGYTF.

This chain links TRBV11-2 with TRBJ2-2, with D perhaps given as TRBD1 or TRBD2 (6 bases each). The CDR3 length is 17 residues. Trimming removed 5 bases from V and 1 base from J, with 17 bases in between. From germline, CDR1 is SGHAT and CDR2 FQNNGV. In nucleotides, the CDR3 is TGTGCCAGCAGCCCTATCAGGGGACTTTGGAACACCGGGGAGCTGTTTTTT. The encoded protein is CASSPIRGLWNTGELFF.

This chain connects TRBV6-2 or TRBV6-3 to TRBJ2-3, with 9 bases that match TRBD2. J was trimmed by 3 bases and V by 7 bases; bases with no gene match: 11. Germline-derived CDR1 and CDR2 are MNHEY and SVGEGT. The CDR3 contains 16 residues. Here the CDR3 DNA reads TGTGCCAGCAATCGAGCGGGGGGTTCGAGAACAGATACGCAGTATTTT. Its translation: CASNRAGGSRTDTQYF.

In DNA form, the CDR3 reads TGCAGTGCCCGGAGAGCAGCGAACACCGGGGAGCTGTTTTTT. Translation: CSARRAANTGELFF. The V call is TRBV20-1, the J call TRBJ2-2; D is undetermined. The ends were cut back, 6 bases at V and 0 bases at J, with 11 bases in the middle. Germline CDR1 and CDR2: DFQATT and SNEGSKA (reference sequence). The CDR3 spans 14 residues.

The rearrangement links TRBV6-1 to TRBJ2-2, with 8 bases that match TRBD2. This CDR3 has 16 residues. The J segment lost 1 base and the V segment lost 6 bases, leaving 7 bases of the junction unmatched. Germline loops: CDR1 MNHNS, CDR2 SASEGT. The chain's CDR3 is CASRQRLALNTGELFF. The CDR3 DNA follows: TGTGCCAGCAGGCAAAGACTAGCGTTGAACACCGGGGAGCTGTTTTTT.

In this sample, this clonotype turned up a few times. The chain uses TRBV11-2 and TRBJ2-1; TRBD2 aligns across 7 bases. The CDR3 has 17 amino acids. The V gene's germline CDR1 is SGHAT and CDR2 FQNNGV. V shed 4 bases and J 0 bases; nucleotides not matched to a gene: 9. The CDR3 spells CASSWGRGLSSYNEQFF. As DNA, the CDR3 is TGTGCCAGCAGCTGGGGGAGGGGACTAAGCTCCTACAATGAGCAGTTCTTC.

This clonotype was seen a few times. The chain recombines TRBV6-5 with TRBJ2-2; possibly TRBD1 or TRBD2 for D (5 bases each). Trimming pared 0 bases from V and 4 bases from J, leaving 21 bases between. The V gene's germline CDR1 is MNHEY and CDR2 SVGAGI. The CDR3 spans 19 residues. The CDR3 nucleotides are TGTGCCAGCAGTTACTCGATTGGTTACGGGGACGTTGGCACCGGGGAGCTGTTTTTT. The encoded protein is CASSYSIGYGDVGTGELFF.

The CDR3 coding sequence is TGTGCCAGCAGTGTTAACTTGGGAGGGGCGGAGACCCAGTACTTC. Its protein product is CASSVNLGGAETQYF. The chain links TRBV2 to TRBJ2-5; TRBD2 matches 7 bases. V shed 4 bases, J shed 5 bases, and the junction held 10 bases outside the gene matches. The CDR3 runs to 15 residues. From germline, CDR1 is SNHLY and CDR2 FYNNEI.

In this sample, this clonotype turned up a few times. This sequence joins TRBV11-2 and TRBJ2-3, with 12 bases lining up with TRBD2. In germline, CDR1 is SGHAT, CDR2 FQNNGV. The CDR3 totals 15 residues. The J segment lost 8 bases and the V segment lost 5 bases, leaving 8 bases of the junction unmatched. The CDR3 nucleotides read TGTGCCAGCAGCCAGACTAGCGGGGGTGGCGGTACGCAGTATTTT. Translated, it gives CASSQTSGGGGTQYF.